A selection of T cell receptor beta chains follows, all from one sample in a study of metastatic and nonmetastatic thyroid tumors. TCRdb reprocessed the PCR reads using MiXCR. Of 30,000 to 35,000 clones in the sample, roughly a third were seen once. Sample: tumor tissue. These receptors were taken from a female donor with papillary thyroid cancer or a benign thyroid nodule (not recorded which). Some clones in this sample may be carry-over from other donors' samples. CDR3s include the opening cysteine and the closing phenylalanine or tryptophan. D genes are given only for firm matches. Clone size, where shown, is once, few, many, or a class for clones that have expanded.

size | J | D | V | CDR3 | DNA
NA | TRBJ2-5 | NA | TRBV7-2 | CASSGHLAMGETQYF | TGTGCCAGCAGCGGACATCTAGCGATGGGAGAGACCCAGTACTTC
few | TRBJ2-1 | TRBD2 | TRBV6-1 | CASSEFGGGNYNEQFF | TGTGCCAGCAGTGAATTTGGGGGGGGTAACTACAATGAGCAGTTCTTC
NA | TRBJ2-2 | NA | TRBV4-1 | CASSQEKRQQSGELFF | TGCGCCAGCAGCCAAGAAAAGCGTCAGCAATCCGGGGAGCTGTTTTTT
NA | TRBJ1-1 | TRBD1 | TRBV28 | CASPPTGEYTEAFF | TGTGCCAGCCCCCCGACAGGGGAATACACTGAAGCTTTCTTT
few | TRBJ2-1 | NA | TRBV9 | CASSVDGINEQFF | TGTGCCAGCAGCGTAGATGGAATAAATGAGCAGTTCTTC
few | TRBJ2-2 | NA | TRBV6-1 | CASREDRVANTGELFF | TGTGCCAGCAGGGAGGACAGAGTCGCGAACACCGGGGAGCTGTTTTTT
NA | TRBJ1-2 | NA | TRBV20-1 | CSASQGPYGYTF | TGCAGTGCTAGTCAGGGACCCTATGGCTACACCTTC
NA | TRBJ1-6 | TRBD1 | TRBV7-8 | CATDRGTGGSPLHF | TGTGCCACCGACAGGGGCACCGGAGGATCACCCCTCCACTTT
NA | TRBJ2-1 | NA | TRBV7-8 | CASSFTTRLDEQFF | TGTGCCAGCAGCTTTACCACCCGACTGGATGAGCAGTTCTTC
NA | TRBJ1-5 | NA | TRBV6-1 | CASRGLTGQPQHF | TGTGCCAGCAGGGGTCTGACAGGACAGCCCCAGCATTTT
NA | TRBJ1-5 | TRBD1 | TRBV10-3 | CAISEGQGFENQPQHF | TGTGCCATCAGTGAGGGACAGGGATTTGAGAATCAGCCCCAGCATTTT
NA | TRBJ2-5 | NA | TRBV28 | CASSLSRTFRDLETQYF | TGTGCCAGCAGTCTCAGCCGGACATTTCGGGATTTAGAGACCCAGTACTTC
few | TRBJ1-1 | NA | TRBV6-2/TRBV6-3 | CASSYRGGHTEAFF | TGTGCCAGCAGTTACCGCGGCGGGCACACTGAAGCTTTCTTT
few | TRBJ1-1 | NA | TRBV6-6 | CASSYGGTNTEAFF | TGTGCCAGCAGTTACGGGGGTACGAACACTGAAGCTTTCTTT
few | TRBJ1-2 | NA | TRBV6-1 | CASSGGNPGDGYTF | TGTGCCAGCAGTGGGGGGAACCCGGGGGATGGCTACACCTTC
NA | TRBJ2-7 | TRBD1 | TRBV12-5 | CASGLATGVEQYF | TGTGCTAGTGGTTTGGCGACAGGGGTAGAGCAGTACTTC
NA | TRBJ1-6 | NA | TRBV10-3 | CAISDNSPLHF | TGTGCCATCAGTGATAATTCACCCCTCCACTTT
few | TRBJ2-7 | TRBD1 | TRBV6-2/TRBV6-3 | CASSSRDRGSYEQYF | TGTGCCAGCAGTTCCCGGGACAGGGGGTCCTACGAGCAGTACTTC
few | TRBJ1-1 | NA | TRBV2 | CASSEAEGTEAFF | TGTGCCAGCAGTGAAGCCGAGGGCACTGAAGCTTTCTTT
NA | TRBJ1-2 | NA | TRBV12-5 | CASGSGLQGSYGYTF | TGTGCTAGTGGTTCAGGACTACAGGGCAGCTATGGCTACACCTTC
NA | TRBJ1-1 | NA | TRBV11-2 | CASSLEYTEAFF | TGTGCCAGCAGCTTGGAGTACACTGAAGCTTTCTTT
NA | TRBJ1-4 | NA | TRBV20-1 | CSARVSGIEKLFF | TGCAGTGCTAGGGTTTCGGGAATCGAAAAACTGTTTTTT
many | TRBJ2-6 | NA | TRBV6-2/TRBV6-3 | CASSYNSGANVLTF | TGTGCCAGCAGTTACAACTCTGGGGCCAACGTCCTGACTTTC
NA | TRBJ2-1 | NA | TRBV28 | CASSLQDTYNEQFF | TGTGCCAGCAGTCTACAGGACACTTACAATGAGCAGTTCTTC
NA | TRBJ2-3 | TRBD2 | TRBV9 | CASSVGGSGYTDTQYF | TGTGCCAGCAGCGTAGGGGGTAGCGGGTACACAGATACGCAGTATTTT
NA | TRBJ1-1 | NA | TRBV4-3 | CASSQATASTEAFF | TGCGCCAGCAGCCAAGCGACAGCTTCGACTGAAGCTTTCTTT
NA | TRBJ2-1 | NA | TRBV4-2 | CASSPPKAQFPEQFF | TGTGCCAGCAGCCCCCCGAAGGCACAGTTCCCTGAGCAGTTCTTC
NA | TRBJ2-2 | NA | TRBV4-3 | CASSQDENTGELFF | TGCGCCAGCAGCCAAGATGAGAACACCGGGGAGCTGTTTTTT
few | TRBJ2-3 | NA | TRBV20-1 | CSATSGSSTDTQYF | TGCAGTGCTACCAGCGGGTCGAGCACAGATACGCAGTATTTT
NA | TRBJ2-1 | NA | TRBV11-2 | CASSLLAESYNEQFF | TGTGCCAGCAGCTTACTGGCAGAAAGCTACAATGAGCAGTTCTTC
NA | TRBJ2-7 | NA | TRBV28 | CASSSLAATETYEQYF | TGTGCCAGCAGTTCCCTCGCCGCGACAGAGACCTACGAGCAGTACTTC
many | TRBJ2-6 | TRBD1 | TRBV2 | CASSWDREASGANVLTF | TGTGCCAGCAGCTGGGACAGGGAGGCCTCTGGGGCCAACGTCCTGACTTTC
NA | TRBJ1-1 | TRBD1 | TRBV12-3/TRBV12-4 | CASSLDQGVTEAFF | TGTGCCAGCAGTTTGGACCAGGGGGTTACTGAAGCTTTCTTT
NA | TRBJ1-5 | TRBD1 | TRBV6-1 | CASSPQGVQPQHF | TGTGCCAGCAGTCCACAGGGGGTTCAGCCCCAGCATTTT
NA | TRBJ2-7 | TRBD2 | TRBV20-1 | CSARGIGSSGTYEQYF | TGCAGTGCTAGAGGTATAGGGTCTAGCGGCACCTACGAGCAGTACTTC
NA | TRBJ1-1 | NA | TRBV6-5 | CASSYSGLGVNTEAFF | TGTGCCAGCAGTTACTCGGGGCTGGGAGTGAACACTGAAGCTTTCTTT
NA | TRBJ1-3 | NA | TRBV11-2 | CASSLDGLAGNTIYF | TGTGCCAGCAGCTTAGATGGGCTAGCTGGAAACACCATATATTTT
few | TRBJ2-7 | NA | TRBV19 | CASSSGHYEQYF | TGTGCCAGTAGTAGCGGCCACTACGAGCAGTACTTC
NA | TRBJ2-2 | TRBD1 | TRBV5-1 | CASSLAGQGLGELFF | TGCGCCAGCAGCTTGGCCGGACAGGGGCTCGGGGAGCTGTTTTTT
NA | TRBJ1-1 | NA | TRBV3-1 | CASSPQGPREAFF | TGTGCCAGCAGCCCCCAGGGGCCCCGTGAAGCTTTCTTT
NA | TRBJ2-3 | TRBD2 | TRBV6-1 | CASTGLVGATDTQYF | TGTGCCAGCACGGGACTAGTTGGGGCCACAGATACGCAGTATTTT
many | TRBJ2-7 | TRBD1 | TRBV6-2/TRBV6-3 | CASSYSKASQGGYEQYF | TGTGCCAGCAGTTACTCGAAAGCTTCACAGGGGGGCTACGAGCAGTACTTC
once | TRBJ2-7 | TRBD2 | TRBV11-2 | CASSFTSGRAGEQYF | TGTGCCAGCAGCTTCACTAGCGGGAGGGCCGGGGAGCAGTACTTC
NA | TRBJ2-1 | TRBD2 | TRBV7-3 | CASSRNPGLALEQFF | TGTGCCAGCAGTCGAAACCCGGGACTAGCGCTAGAGCAGTTCTTC
NA | TRBJ2-1 | NA | TRBV27 | CASSWGYNEQFF | TGTGCCAGCAGTTGGGGGTACAATGAGCAGTTCTTC
NA | TRBJ2-7 | TRBD2 | TRBV6-1 | CASSAGETYEQYF | TGTGCCAGCAGCGCGGGAGAAACCTACGAGCAGTACTTC
few | TRBJ2-7 | TRBD2 | TRBV20-1 | CSAQTVAGAYEQYF | TGCAGTGCCCAGACGGTAGCGGGGGCCTACGAGCAGTACTTC
NA | TRBJ2-2 | TRBD2 | TRBV20-1 | CSAHRLAGSTGELFF | TGCAGTGCGCATCGGCTAGCGGGAAGCACCGGGGAGCTGTTTTTT
few | TRBJ2-1 | TRBD1 | TRBV28 | CASSSGQGTYNEQFF | TGTGCCAGCAGTTCAGGACAGGGTACCTACAATGAGCAGTTCTTC
few | TRBJ2-7 | NA | TRBV6-1 | CASRRDTHKQYF | TGTGCCAGCCGTCGGGATACTCATAAGCAGTACTTC
few | TRBJ1-6 | NA | TRBV25-1 | CASSLGNNSPLHF | TGTGCCAGCAGTCTGGGAAATAATTCACCCCTCCACTTT
few | TRBJ2-5 | NA | TRBV7-9 | CASSRGQGDQETQYF | TGTGCCAGCAGCCGCGGCCAGGGCGACCAAGAGACCCAGTACTTC
NA | TRBJ2-1 | NA | TRBV10-2 | CASADPHNEQFF | TGCGCCAGCGCGGACCCTCACAATGAGCAGTTCTTC
NA | TRBJ2-2 | NA | TRBV24-1 | CATSEARQNTGELFF | TGTGCCACCAGTGAAGCCAGACAGAACACCGGGGAGCTGTTTTTT